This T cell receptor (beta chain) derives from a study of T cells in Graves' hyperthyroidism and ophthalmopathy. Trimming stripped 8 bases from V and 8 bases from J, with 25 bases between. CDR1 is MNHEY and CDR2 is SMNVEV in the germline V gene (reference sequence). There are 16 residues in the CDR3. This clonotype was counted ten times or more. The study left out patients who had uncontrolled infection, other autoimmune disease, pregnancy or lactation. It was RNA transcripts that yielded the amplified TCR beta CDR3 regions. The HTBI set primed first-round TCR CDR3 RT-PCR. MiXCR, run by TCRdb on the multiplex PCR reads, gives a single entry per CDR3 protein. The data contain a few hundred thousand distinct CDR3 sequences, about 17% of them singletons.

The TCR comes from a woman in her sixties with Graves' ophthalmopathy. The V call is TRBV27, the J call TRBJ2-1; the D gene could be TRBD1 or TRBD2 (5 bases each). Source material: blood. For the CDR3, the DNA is TGTGCCAGCGTCCTGAAGGCACAGGTCCCCGGGGATGAGCAGTTCTTC. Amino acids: CASVLKAQVPGDEQFF.